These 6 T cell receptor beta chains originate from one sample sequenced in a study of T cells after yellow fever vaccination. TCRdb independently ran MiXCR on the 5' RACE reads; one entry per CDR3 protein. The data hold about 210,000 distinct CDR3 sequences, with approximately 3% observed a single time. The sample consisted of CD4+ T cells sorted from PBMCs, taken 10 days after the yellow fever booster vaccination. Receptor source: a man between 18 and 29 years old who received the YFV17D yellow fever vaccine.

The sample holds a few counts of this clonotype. The CDR3, as DNA: TGTGCCAGCAGAGAACAGGGGGCGGAGGGCTACACCTTC. Amino acid sequence: CASREQGAEGYTF. The chain recombines TRBV4-2 with TRBJ1-2, with 9 bases fitting TRBD1. The CDR3 covers 13 residues. Germline V gives CDR1 LGHNA, CDR2 YNFKEQ. V was clipped by 6 bases and J by 8 bases; unmatched bases: 7.

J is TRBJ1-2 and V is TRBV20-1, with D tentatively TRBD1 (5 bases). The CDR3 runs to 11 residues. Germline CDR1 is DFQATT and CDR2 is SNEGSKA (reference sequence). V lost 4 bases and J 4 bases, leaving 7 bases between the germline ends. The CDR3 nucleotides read TGCAGTGCTAAGGGGCTCTATGGCTACACCTTC. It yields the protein CSAKGLYGYTF.

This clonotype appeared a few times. CDR3 DNA: TGCAGTGCTACCTCTACGGGGGACCCCGATACGCAGTATTTT. It translates to CSATSTGDPDTQYF. The chain combines TRBV20-1 with TRBJ2-3, with a weak D call TRBD2 (6 bases). Germline V gene lookup returns CDR1 DFQATT and CDR2 SNEGSKA (reference sequence). The CDR3 has 14 amino acids. V was cut by 4 bases and J by 6 bases, with 17 bases left in between.

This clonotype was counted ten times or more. CDR3 in DNA: TGTGCCAGCAGTTTAGAGGTCAATCAAGAGACCCAGTACTTC. Encoded protein: CASSLEVNQETQYF. The J gene is TRBJ2-5, the V gene TRBV12-3 or TRBV12-4; D ambiguous. The CDR3 contains 14 residues. Deletions cut 1 base from V and 2 bases from J, with 8 bases between.

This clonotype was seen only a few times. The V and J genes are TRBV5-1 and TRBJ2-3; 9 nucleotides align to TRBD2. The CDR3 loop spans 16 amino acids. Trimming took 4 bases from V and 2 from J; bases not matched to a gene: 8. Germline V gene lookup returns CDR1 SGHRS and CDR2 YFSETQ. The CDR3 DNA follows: TGCGCCAGCAGCGCCAGGCCTAGCGGGAACACAGATACGCAGTATTTT. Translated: CASSARPSGNTDTQYF.

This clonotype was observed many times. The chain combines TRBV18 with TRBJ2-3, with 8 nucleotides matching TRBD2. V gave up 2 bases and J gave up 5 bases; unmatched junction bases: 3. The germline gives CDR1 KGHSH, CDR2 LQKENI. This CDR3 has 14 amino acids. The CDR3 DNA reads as TGTGCCAGCTCACCAACTAGCGGAGAAGATACGCAGTATTTT. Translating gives CASSPTSGEDTQYF.